The clone carrying this T cell receptor (beta chain) was seen at least ten times. The CDR3 is made up of 15 amino acids. V shed 3 bases and J 2 bases; nucleotides not matched to a gene: 2. The germline V gene has CDR1 LGHDT and CDR2 YNNKEL (reference sequence). This record comes from a study of regulatory T cells in long-lasting Graves disease. Libraries of TCR beta came from iRepertoire HTBI primers plus Arm-PCR of CDR3 regions. Under the authors' procedure: Spanning all samples, the identified segments comprised approximately 57 TRBV and approximately 15 TRBJ. TCRdb re-called the multiplex PCR reads with MiXCR, one entry per CDR3 protein. The V and J calls follow TCRdb's processing rather than the paper's. This sample yields 450,000 to 600,000 distinct CDR3 sequences, of which about 13% are seen a single time; 10% belongs to the top ten. Sample time point: newly diagnosed GD, antithyroid drugs for less than 3 months. RNA isolated from PBMCs was used to make the TCR library.

These same records also appear under a second study, on T cells in Graves' hyperthyroidism and ophthalmopathy. According to that study: In blood, most of the thyroid clonotypes expanded above 0.001 were also present.

The source is a man aged 25-40 years with Graves disease. The starting material was peripheral blood mononuclear cells (PBMCs), obtained at new diagnosis, from a patient treated with antithyroid drugs. The chain is built from TRBV3-1 and TRBJ2-1; 9 bases match TRBD1. CDR3 amino acids: CASSQTGGTYNEQFF. DNA of the CDR3: TGTGCCAGCAGCCAGACAGGGGGGACCTACAATGAGCAGTTCTTC.